The following is a T cell receptor beta chain sequence with its context. Its antigen is unknown. Clones were sequenced by immunoSEQ multiplex PCR, and TCRdb holds only the in-frame ones, with some missing. Here the sample spans approximately 46,000 clones, roughly three quarters being singletons. The data belong to a study of OX40 agonist ivuxolimab in advanced cancers. Whole-study findings and limits: In CD8+ T cells, expanded clones were on average more numerous than in CD4+.

Trimming took off 2 bases at V and 11 bases at J, with 10 bases between the two ends. CDR3 length equals 11 residues. Germline V gives CDR1 GTSNPN, CDR2 SVGIG (reference sequence). This clonotype was obtained from an adult with an advanced solid tumor such as melanoma, head and neck, liver or kidney cancer. The source was CD4+ or CD8+ T cells sorted from blood, collected in a trial of the OX40 agonist ivuxolimab. The chain carries TRBV30 and TRBJ1-5, with TRBD1 as a possible D gene (5 bases). The CDR3 loop is CAWSWGGTQHF. CDR3 bases: TGTGCCTGGAGTTGGGGGGGGACCCAGCATTTT.